This entry describes one T cell receptor beta chain. Germline assignment: CDR1 GTSNPN and CDR2 SVGIG (reference sequence). The CDR3 is made up of 14 amino acids. V lost 5 bases and J lost 7, with 18 bases in between. Starting 14 to 28 days after autologous transplant, ipilimumab 1 mg/kg was given. The entry originates in a study of ipilimumab plus nivolumab after autologous stem cell transplantation. Overall study: Patients received a median of roughly 5 ipilimumab and 8 nivolumab doses.

The assay was immunoSEQ multiplex PCR, and TCRdb's table has in-frame clones only and misses some. Among 22,000 or so clones, under 75% were seen once, and the ten largest hold roughly a quarter. The sequenced sample was PBMCs, obtained in a trial of ipilimumab plus nivolumab as post-transplant consolidation. The clonotype comes from a male donor with diffuse large B-cell lymphoma. This chain joins TRBV30 and TRBJ2-1; D may be TRBD2 (7 bases). CDR3 bases: TGTGCCTGGGGGGGAGGGGGTAGGTTTAATGAGCAGTTCTTC. Amino acids: CAWGGGGRFNEQFF.